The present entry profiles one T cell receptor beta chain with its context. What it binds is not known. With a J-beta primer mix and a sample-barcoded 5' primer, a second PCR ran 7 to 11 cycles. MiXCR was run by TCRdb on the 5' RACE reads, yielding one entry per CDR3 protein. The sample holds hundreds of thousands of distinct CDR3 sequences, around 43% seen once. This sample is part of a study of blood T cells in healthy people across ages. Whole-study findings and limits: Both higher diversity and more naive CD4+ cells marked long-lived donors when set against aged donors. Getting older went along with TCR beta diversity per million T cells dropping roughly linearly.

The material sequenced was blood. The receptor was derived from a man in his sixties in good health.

This CDR3 is CASSSGTFWKLFF. CDR3 sequence (DNA): TGTGCCAGCAGTTCAGGGACGTTTTGGAAACTGTTTTTT. This chain joins TRBV12-3 or TRBV12-4 and TRBJ1-4, with D perhaps matching TRBD1 (5 bases). This CDR3 region has 13 residues. The V and J ends lost 4 bases and 11 bases respectively, with 14 bases between them.